The TCR beta chain under discussion was sequenced for a study of shared clonotypes between healthy human individuals. This CDR3 has 14 residues. V dropped 2 bases and J dropped 0 bases, with 5 bases sitting between them. CDR1 is MDHEN, CDR2 SYDVKM, per germline. As for this clone: As yet, its antigen is unknown. Additional DNA sequences in this sample encode the identical CDR3.

Regarding the study as a whole: It was observed that about 5% of naive CD4 clonotypes were shared across several donors. Larger richness was generally estimated for naive than memory subsets.

Only CD45RO-negative cells positively selected for CCR7 counted as naive CD8 cells, so terminally differentiated effector memory CD45RA+ cells were excluded. Assay: immunoSEQ multiplex PCR; the TCRdb copy retains only in-frame clones and omits some. The sample yields roughly 2.1 million clones, 93% seen once. The sequenced material came from naive CD8+ T cells from PBMCs. V gene TRBV28 combines with J gene TRBJ1-3; no firm D call. This TCR was recovered from a young man in good health. Some clones in this sample may be carry-over from other donors' samples. The CDR3 reads CASSLGDSGNTIYF. The CDR3 nucleotides read TGTGCCAGCAGTTTAGGGGACTCTGGAAACACCATATATTTT.